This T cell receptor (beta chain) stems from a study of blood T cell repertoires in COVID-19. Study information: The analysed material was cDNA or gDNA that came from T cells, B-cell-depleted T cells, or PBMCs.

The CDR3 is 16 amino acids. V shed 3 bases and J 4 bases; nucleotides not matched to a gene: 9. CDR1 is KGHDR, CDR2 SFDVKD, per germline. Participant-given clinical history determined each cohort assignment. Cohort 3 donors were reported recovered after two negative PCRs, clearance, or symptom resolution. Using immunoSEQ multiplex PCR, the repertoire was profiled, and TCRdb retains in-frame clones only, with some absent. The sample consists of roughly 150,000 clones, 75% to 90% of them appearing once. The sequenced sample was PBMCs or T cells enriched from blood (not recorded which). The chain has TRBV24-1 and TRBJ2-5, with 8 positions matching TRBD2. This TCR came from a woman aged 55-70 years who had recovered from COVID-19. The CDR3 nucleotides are TGTGCCACCAGTGATAAACTCGGGGGGGGGTCAGAGACCCAGTACTTC. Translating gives CATSDKLGGGSETQYF.